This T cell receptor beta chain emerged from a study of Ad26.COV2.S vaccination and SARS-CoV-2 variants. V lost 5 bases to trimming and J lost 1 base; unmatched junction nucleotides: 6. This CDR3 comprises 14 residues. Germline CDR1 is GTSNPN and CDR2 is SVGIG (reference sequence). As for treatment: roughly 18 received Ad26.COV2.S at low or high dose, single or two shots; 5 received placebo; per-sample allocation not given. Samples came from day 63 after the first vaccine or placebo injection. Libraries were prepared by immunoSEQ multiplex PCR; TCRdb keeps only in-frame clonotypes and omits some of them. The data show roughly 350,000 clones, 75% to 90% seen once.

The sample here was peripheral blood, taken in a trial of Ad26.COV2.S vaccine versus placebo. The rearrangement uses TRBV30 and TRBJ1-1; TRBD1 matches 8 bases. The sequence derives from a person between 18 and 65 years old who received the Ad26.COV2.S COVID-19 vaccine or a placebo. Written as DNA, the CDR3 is TGTGCCTGGGATGCTGGACAGGGGAACACTGAAGCTTTCTTT. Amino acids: CAWDAGQGNTEAFF. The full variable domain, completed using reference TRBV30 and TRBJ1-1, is SQTIHQWPATLVQPVGSPLSLECTVEGTSNPNLYWYRQAAGRGLQLLFYSVGIGQISSEVPQNLSASRPQDRQFILSSKKLLLSDSGFYLCAWDAGQGNTEAFFGQGTRLTVV.